This T cell receptor (beta chain) was profiled in a study of cytomegalovirus exposure and HLA in healthy donors. About the research overall: As released early, the data held 65 million to 90 million unique TCRs from HLA-typed donors.

Germline V gives CDR1 MDHEN, CDR2 SYDVKM. Trimming removed 7 bases from V and 11 bases from J; junction bases left unmatched: 16. This CDR3 has 14 residues. As regards this clone: Its cognate antigen is unknown.

13 Jbeta primers and 60 Vbeta primers were used for the PCR. Repertoires were generated with immunoSEQ multiplex PCR, while TCRdb's copy carries only in-frame clones and drops some. This sample's table reports about 130,000 clones. This cohort consisted of healthy bone marrow donors. General observations from the study: Donors belonging to an Asian-associated ancestry cluster reportedly showed fewer N-insertions in productive TCRs than the approximately 640-donor mean, according to what a later analysis found.

The TCR was taken from a woman aged 40 to 49 in good health and CMV-seropositive. Material: PBMCs. The V and J genes are TRBV28 and TRBJ2-7; 8 positions match TRBD1. The CDR3, as DNA: TGTGCCAGCAACTTCCCAGGGGGCACAGGGGCCAAGTACTTC. Its translation is CASNFPGGTGAKYF.